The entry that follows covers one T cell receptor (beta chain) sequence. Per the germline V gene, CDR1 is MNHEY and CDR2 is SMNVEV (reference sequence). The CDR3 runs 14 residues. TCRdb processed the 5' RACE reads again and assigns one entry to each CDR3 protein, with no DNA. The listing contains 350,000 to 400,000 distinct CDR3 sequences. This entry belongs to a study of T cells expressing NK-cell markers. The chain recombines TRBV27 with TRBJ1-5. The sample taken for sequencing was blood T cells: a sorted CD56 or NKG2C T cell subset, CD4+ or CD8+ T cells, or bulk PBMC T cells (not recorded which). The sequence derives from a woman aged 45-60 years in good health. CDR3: CASSLWAPNQPQHF.